This T cell receptor beta chain is drawn from a study of OX40 agonist ivuxolimab in advanced cancers. As for the study in general: The dose-escalation group included hepatocellular carcinoma, melanoma, renal cell carcinoma and head and neck cancer. General study findings and limits: Compared with CD4+, CD8+ T cells on average had more expanded clones. Partial responders treated at 0.1-3.0 mg/kg exhibited clonal expansion among the lowest measured. Antigen specificity remained undetermined for the expanded peripheral T cells.

The data were produced by immunoSEQ multiplex PCR, yet TCRdb's version contains in-frame clones alone and is incomplete. The sample records about 67,000 clones, roughly 92% being singletons. Deletions cut 1 base from V and 0 bases from J, with 9 bases between. The CDR3 consists of 15 residues. From germline, CDR1 is MGHRA and CDR2 YSYEKL. With respect to this clone: Its antigen is not identified.

The chain recombines TRBV4-1 with TRBJ1-2; perhaps TRBD1 as D (5 bases). This clonotype was obtained from an adult with an advanced solid tumor such as melanoma, head and neck, liver or kidney cancer. The material was CD4+ or CD8+ T cells sorted from blood, obtained in a trial of the OX40 agonist ivuxolimab. CDR3 protein: CASSQAETANYGYTF. The CDR3 DNA is TGCGCCAGCAGCCAAGCTGAGACAGCTAACTATGGCTACACCTTC.